This TCR beta chain derives from a study of response to subunit inactivated influenza vaccine (dated by TCRdb to the late 2010s). General notes on the study: Deep quantitative T cell receptor repertoire profiling was used in the study to track responses to a trivalent subunit inactivated influenza vaccine.

V and J lose 3 bases and 5 bases, and a span of 6 bases separates them. From a lookup of the germline V gene, CDR1 and CDR2 are SGDLS and YYNGEE. Including cysteine and phenylalanine, the CDR3 has 12 amino acids. Of the read, only the CDR3 DNA is kept; its 36 bases are in frame from base 1. To note about this clonotype: This receptor's antigen is unknown. Per-base qualities were not stored, and no clone one base away is much larger.

Findings and caveats that apply to the study as a whole: It was suggested by the authors that each seasonal influenza vaccination may recruit only a limited number of new T cells.

To prepare the library, RT-PCR was applied. The sample was run on an Illumina HiSeq 2500. Through fastp at Q25 and MiXCR, TCRdb rebuilt clones from the public reads, retaining in-frame beta chains. Each CDR3 protein appears once, grouped with its most common genes and DNA. The sample table contains 500,000 or so distinct CDR3 sequences; only one count was recorded for 15% to 20% of them. The ten top clones hold 3% of the sample. Recombination connected TRBV9 to TRBJ2-1; the D gene assignment is ambiguous. This specimen was CD4+ T cells sorted from PBMCs, taken approximately 25 months after vaccination. The TCR sequence derives from a man aged 45 to 75 who received an inactivated influenza vaccine. Donor details come from another sample of the same person, matched by shared clones. The CDR3 loop reads CASSAPHNEQFF. The DNA is TGTGCCAGCAGCGCCCCCCACAATGAGCAGTTCTTC.